The entry below describes one T cell receptor beta chain. One entry per CDR3 protein, called by TCRdb with MiXCR from the reads. In the table there are around 740,000 distinct CDR3 sequences, 35% of which are singletons. The sample comes from a study of T cell repertoires in cytomegalovirus infection. The overall study: Public TCR beta signatures provided an indication of both CMV infection and a matching HLA type.

The CDR3 runs to 14 residues. CDR1 and CDR2 (germline): ENHRY, SYGVKD. Trimming shortened V by 2 bases and J by 7 bases, and 12 bases separated the two germline ends. The chain combines TRBV10-3 with TRBJ1-5; no clear D. What was sequenced was PBMCs. The origin of this receptor is a human donor in good health (CMV status not recorded). Some clones in this sample may be carry-over from other donors' samples. The CDR3 is CAISETGMNQPQHF. In nucleotides, the CDR3 is TGTGCCATCAGTGAGACTGGAATGAACCAGCCCCAGCATTTT.